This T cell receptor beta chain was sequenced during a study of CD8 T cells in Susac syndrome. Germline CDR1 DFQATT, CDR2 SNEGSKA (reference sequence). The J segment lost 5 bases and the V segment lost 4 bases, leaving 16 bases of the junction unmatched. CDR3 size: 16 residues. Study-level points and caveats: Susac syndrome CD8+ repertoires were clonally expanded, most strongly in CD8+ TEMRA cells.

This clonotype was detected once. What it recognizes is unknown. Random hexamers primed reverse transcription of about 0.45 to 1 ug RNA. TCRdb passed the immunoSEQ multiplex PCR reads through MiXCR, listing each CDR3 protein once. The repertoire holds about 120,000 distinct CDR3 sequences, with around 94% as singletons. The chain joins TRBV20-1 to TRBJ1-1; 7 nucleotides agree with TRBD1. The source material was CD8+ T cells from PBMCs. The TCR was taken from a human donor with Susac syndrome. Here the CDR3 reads CSATKHTPGQWTEAFF. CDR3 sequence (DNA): TGCAGTGCTACAAAACACACTCCGGGACAGTGGACTGAAGCTTTCTTT.